The 22 T cell receptor beta chains in this list originate from one sample, sequenced in a study of blood T cells in healthy people across ages. A J-beta primer mix and a sample-barcoded 5' primer were used in a second PCR of roughly 7 to 12 cycles. A single record per CDR3 protein comes from TCRdb applying MiXCR to the 5' RACE reads. The data hold about 690,000 distinct CDR3 sequences, with approximately 40% observed a single time. Sample: blood. The receptors shown here come from a man older than 75 in good health.

In its sample, this clonotype was seen once. V gene TRBV27 combines with J gene TRBJ2-1, with 10 bases lining up with TRBD1. There are 17 residues in the CDR3. Germline lookup yields CDR1 MNHEY and CDR2 SMNVEV (reference sequence). Trimming cost V 5 bases and J 2 bases; bases outside gene matches: 9. The CDR3 here is CASSPDLGTGAYNEQFF. As DNA, the CDR3 is TGTGCCAGCAGTCCCGACCTCGGGACAGGGGCCTACAATGAGCAGTTCTTC.

V gene TRBV20-1 combines with J gene TRBJ1-3; 7 bases map to TRBD1. V shed 3 bases and J 0 bases; nucleotides not matched to a gene: 14. Germline CDR1 and CDR2: DFQATT and SNEGSKA (reference sequence). This CDR3 spans 18 amino acids. The CDR3 DNA follows: TGCAGTGCTAGTCGCGGACAGGCCTTAACCTCCTCTGGAAACACCATATATTTT. Protein: CSASRGQALTSSGNTIYF.

This clonotype was counted between two and nine times. The chain has TRBV24-1 and TRBJ1-1, with D possibly matching TRBD1 (6 bases). Looked up from germline, CDR1 is KGHDR and CDR2 is SFDVKD. There are 15 residues in the CDR3. V was pared by 3 bases and J by 0 bases, with 10 bases between. DNA for the CDR3: TGTGCCACCAGTGATACAGGGAACTTGAACACTGAAGCTTTCTTT. Translation: CATSDTGNLNTEAFF.

The table lists this clonotype with a few counts. The CDR3 loop reads CASRLTGGVNSPLHF. For the CDR3, the DNA is TGTGCAAGTCGACTTACAGGGGGTGTAAATTCACCCCTCCACTTT. V gene TRBV12-2 combines with J gene TRBJ1-6; the tabulated D call, TRBD1, remains unverified against the DNA. TRBV12-2 is designated a pseudogene. This CDR3 comprises 15 residues.

This clonotype occurred many times. A junction boundary mismatches the germline segment, possibly from a read error. The chain joins TRBV5-1 to TRBJ2-3, with 9 bases aligning to TRBD2. From germline, CDR1 is SGHRS and CDR2 YFSETQ. CDR3 length: 15 amino acids. CDR3 coding DNA: TGTGCCAGCAGCCCTGGACTAGCGAGCACAGATACGCAGTATTTT. As protein: CASSPGLASTDTQYF.

J is TRBJ1-5 and V is TRBV6-2 or TRBV6-3, with D possibly being TRBD1 (5 bases). Per germline, CDR1 MNHEY and CDR2 SVGEGT. The germline V and J ends were trimmed by 6 bases and 2 bases, with 29 bases remaining between them. The CDR3 contains 20 residues. The CDR3 is CASSDGPGQLTLAGNQPQHF. The CDR3 coding sequence is TGTGCCAGCAGCGACGGACCGGGGCAGCTCACTCTAGCAGGCAATCAGCCCCAGCATTTT.

This clonotype was found a few times. The chain employs TRBV5-1 and TRBJ2-5; D uncertain. V shed 0 bases and J shed 1 base, with 16 bases lying between them. From germline, CDR1 is SGHRS and CDR2 YFSETQ. This CDR3 has 17 amino acids. The CDR3 DNA reads TGCGCCAGCAGCTTGGGCCCCCTGCAGTCAACCCAAGAGACCCAGTACTTC. It translates to CASSLGPLQSTQETQYF.

This clonotype was counted a few times. V gene TRBV12-3 or TRBV12-4 combines with J gene TRBJ1-2; D not resolved. Trimming removed 4 bases from V and 7 bases from J, with 16 bases in between. The length of the CDR3 is 14 residues. Written as DNA, the CDR3 is TGTGCCAGCAGTTCCCAGGTTTGGGATAGTGGCTACACCTTC. It translates to CASSSQVWDSGYTF.

This clonotype has just a few counts. This chain joins TRBV30 and TRBJ1-2, with 8 bases that match TRBD1. The CDR3 runs 13 residues. CDR1 and CDR2 (germline): GTSNPN, SVGIG (reference sequence). V trimming: 3 bases; J trimming: 8 bases; junction bases outside the gene matches: 8. CDR3 protein: CAWRPDRARGYTF. CDR3 bases: TGTGCCTGGAGACCGGACAGGGCGAGAGGCTACACCTTC.

V gene TRBV20-1 combines with J gene TRBJ2-4; 7 bases are a match to TRBD1. The junction had 16 bases not matched to a gene; V was cut back by 5 bases and J by 9 bases. This CDR3 has 15 residues. Germline assignment: CDR1 DFQATT and CDR2 SNEGSKA (reference sequence). The CDR3 protein is CSAGRRQGGETIQYF. For the CDR3, the DNA is TGCAGTGCTGGACGTCGACAGGGTGGAGAAACCATTCAGTACTTC.

In its sample, this clonotype was seen a few times. The chain has TRBV6-5 and TRBJ2-5; 11 bases agree with TRBD2. In germline, CDR1 is MNHEY, CDR2 SVGAGI. CDR3 length: 16 residues. Trimming cost V 0 bases and J 11 bases; bases outside gene matches: 11. CDR3: CASSYSGTSGYNEQYF. CDR3 sequence (DNA): TGTGCCAGCAGTTACTCGGGGACTAGCGGCTACAATGAGCAGTACTTC.

The chain joins TRBV30 to TRBJ2-1; TRBD2 aligns across 7 bases. V was clipped by 3 bases and J by 13 bases; unmatched bases: 9. This CDR3 comprises 12 residues. Germline V gene sequence: CDR1 GTSNPN, CDR2 SVGIG (reference sequence). For the CDR3, the DNA is TGTGCCTGGAGGGTACAAGGCGGGAGCCAGTTCTTC. Translating it yields CAWRVQGGSQFF. Combining the CDR3 with reference TRBV30 and TRBJ2-1 gives the whole variable domain SQTIHQWPATLVQPVGSPLSLECTVEGTSNPNLYWYRQAAGRGLQLLFYSVGIGQISSEVPQNLSASRPQDRQFILSSKKLLLSDSGFYLCAWRVQGGSQFFGPGTRLTVL.

Regarding this clonotype: The junction shows a germline mismatch at one end, possibly a read error. The chain employs TRBV5-1 and TRBJ2-1, with 8 positions matching TRBD2. Germline CDR1 SGHRS, CDR2 YFSETQ. The CDR3 length is 9 residues. The DNA of the CDR3 is TGCACCAGGCGGGAGGCGGAGTTCTTC. Translation gives CTRREAEFF.

Details on this clonotype: Compared with germline, one end of the junction differs, possibly owing to a read error. The chain links TRBV15 to TRBJ1-2; D gene ambiguous. CDR1 is LNHNV, CDR2 YYDKDF, per germline (reference sequence). This CDR3 is 15 amino acids long. The CDR3, as DNA: TGTGCCACCAGCAGAGGCACGGGGTTCTCCTATGGCAACACCTTC. This translates into CATSRGTGFSYGNTF.

The genes are TRBV18 and TRBJ2-1, with 7 bases matching TRBD2. In germline, CDR1 is KGHSH, CDR2 LQKENI. CDR3 length equals 13 residues. J gave up 9 bases and V 6 bases, and 8 bases lay outside the gene matches. The CDR3 DNA reads TGTGCCAGCTCTCGCGAAACGGGGGGTGAGCAGTTCTTC. It codes for CASSRETGGEQFF.

The rearrangement links TRBV20-1 to TRBJ2-1; possible D gene TRBD2, 7 bases. CDR3 size: 13 residues. Germline V gene lookup returns CDR1 DFQATT and CDR2 SNEGSKA (reference sequence). Trimming took off 3 bases at V and 8 bases at J, with 14 bases between the two ends. The CDR3 DNA follows: TGCAGTGCTAGTGGGCAGGGGAGGGATGAGCAGTTCTTC. Its translation is CSASGQGRDEQFF.

In its sample, this clonotype was seen many times. At one end, the junction sequence differs from germline, possibly due to a read error. The rearrangement joins TRBV7-7 to TRBJ2-5; TRBD2 aligns across 13 bases. The CDR3 sequence is 15 residues long. The germline V gene has CDR1 SSHAT and CDR2 FNYEAQ (reference sequence). The CDR3: CASSQGLAGVETQYF. For the CDR3, the DNA is TGTGCTAGCAGCCAAGGACTAGCGGGAGTGGAGACCCAGTACTTC.

The CDR3 nucleotides are TGTGCCAGCAGTTTTCAGGGGGCAGATACGCAGTATTTT. Residues: CASSFQGADTQYF. The rearrangement joins TRBV12-3 or TRBV12-4 to TRBJ2-3; 7 nucleotides line up with TRBD1. The CDR3 length is 13 residues. V gave up 3 bases and J gave up 4 bases; unmatched junction bases: 1.

This clonotype showed up many times. The rearrangement joins TRBV4-2 to TRBJ1-5, with 7 positions matching TRBD1. CDR1 is LGHNA, CDR2 YNFKEQ, per germline. V lost 4 bases to trimming and J lost 6 bases; unmatched junction nucleotides: 6. The CDR3 extends over 14 amino acids. DNA of the CDR3: TGTGCCAGCAGCCTTACAGGGGTGAGTCAGCCCCAGCATTTT. This gives the protein CASSLTGVSQPQHF.

The chain carries TRBV11-2 and TRBJ2-1; no clear D gene. CDR1 and CDR2 from the germline V gene are SGHAT and FQNNGV. This CDR3 contains 15 residues. Trimming pared 6 bases from V and 0 bases from J, leaving 12 bases between. This CDR3 is CASREEVSSYNEQFF. CDR3 coding DNA: TGTGCCAGCAGAGAAGAGGTTAGCTCCTACAATGAGCAGTTCTTC. The full variable domain, rest sourced from reference TRBV11-2 and TRBJ2-1, is EAGVAQSPRYKIIEKRQSVAFWCNPISGHATLYWYQQILGQGPKLLIQFQNNGVVDDSQLPKDRFSAERLKGVDSTLKIQPAKLEDSAVYLCASREEVSSYNEQFFGPGTRLTVL.

This rearrangement joins TRBV12-3 or TRBV12-4 to TRBJ1-4; D gene uncertain. Trimming removed 7 bases from V and 0 bases from J, with 15 bases in between. The CDR3 totals 16 residues. CDR3 protein: CASTLISHATNEKLFF. CDR3 DNA: TGTGCCAGCACCCTAATCTCCCATGCAACTAATGAAAAACTGTTTTTT.

Only a few counts were recorded for this clonotype. The chain uses TRBV4-1 and TRBJ2-3; weak D call: TRBD1 (6 bases). CDR1 and CDR2 (germline): MGHRA, YSYEKL. Trimming took 8 bases from V and 0 from J, leaving 12 bases between them. This CDR3 spans 14 amino acids. Written as DNA, the CDR3 is TGCGCCAGCGGGCTGGACAGAAGCACAGATACGCAGTATTTT. The encoded protein is CASGLDRSTDTQYF.